The source of this T cell receptor beta chain is a study of CXCR3-negative and CXCR3-positive naive CD8 T cells. Germline V gene sequence: CDR1 LNHDA, CDR2 SQIVND (reference sequence). CDR3 size: 13 residues. TRB cDNA libraries were made by UMI-labeled 5' RACE. TCRdb re-called the 5' RACE reads; one entry per CDR3 protein, DNA not given. This table holds about 90,000 distinct CDR3 sequences. With respect to this clonotype: The antigen remains undetermined.

The study, taken as a whole, reports: For naive cells, CXCR3-negative and CXCR3-positive subsets had similar TRBV-TRBJ usage; for memory cells, usage differed. Memory CD8+ cells showed much lower diversity, while both naive subsets were comparably high. Hydrophobicity was higher for TRB CDR3s found in CXCR3-positive naive cells than in CXCR3-negative naive cells.

This chain connects TRBV19 to TRBJ2-7. This receptor was taken from a human donor in good health. Some clones in this sample may be carry-over from other donors' samples. The sample taken for sequencing was naive CXCR3+ CD8+ T cells from blood. The sample's subset: CD45RO-CCR7+CD27+CD95- naive CD8+ T cells expressing CXCR3 (TNR3+). This CDR3 is CASSIVPASEQYF.